Sequencing of this TCR beta chain was carried out in a study of patients and donors after allogeneic stem cell transplantation. This clonotype was recorded a few times. MiXCR was run by TCRdb on the RT-PCR reads, yielding one entry per CDR3 protein. In the table there are about 110,000 distinct CDR3 sequences, approximately 40% of which are singletons. Trimming cost V 5 bases and J 0 bases, with 8 bases left between them. The germline gives CDR1 DFQATT, CDR2 SNEGSKA (reference sequence). This CDR3 is built from 13 residues. Specimen: blood, either unsorted or a sorted T cell fraction (not recorded which). The chain recombines TRBV20-1 with TRBJ2-4; D not resolved. The clonotype originates from a human donor who was either an allogeneic HSCT recipient or a stem cell or donor lymphocyte infusion donor (not recorded which). It is not recorded whose cells these are; they may come from a transplant donor. CDR3 region: CSAPSKAKNIQYF. DNA for the CDR3: TGCAGTGCTCCCAGCAAAGCCAAAAACATTCAGTACTTC.